Listed below are T cell receptor beta chains from one sample, sequenced in a study of blood T cell repertoires in COVID-19. Profiling relied on immunoSEQ multiplex PCR, and the TCRdb table lists in-frame clones only, not all of them. The sample has 130,000 or so clones, about 83% seen once; the top ten hold about 6.3%. The sequencing input was peripheral blood. Receptor source: an elderly man with active or convalescent COVID-19. CDR3s include the opening cysteine and the closing phenylalanine or tryptophan. The D gene is left open where the match is weak. Expanded clones are given a class, and other clones once, few, many or no size at all.

NA 14 NA TRBJ2-1 TRBV2 NA CASSEFGGGAKLVF
TRBD1 15 NA TRBJ2-1 TRBV27 TGTGCCAGCAGTCAAGGACAGGGAAGGTACAATGAGCAGTTCTTC CASSQGQGRYNEQFF
TRBD1 17 NA TRBJ1-4 TRBV5-1 TGCGCCAGCAGATCGACAGGGACAACGGCAACTAATGAAAAACTGTTTTTT CASRSTGTTATNEKLFF
TRBD1 17 NA TRBJ1-3 TRBV24-1 TGTGCCACCAAGGCGACAGGGCCCCAGGCCTCTGGAAACACCATATATTTT CATKATGPQASGNTIYF
TRBD2 16 NA TRBJ2-3 TRBV9 TGTGCCAGCAGCTACTCTAGCGGGGGGGAAACAGATACGCAGTATTTT CASSYSSGGETDTQYF
NA 14 NA TRBJ2-3 TRBV7-9 TGTGCCAGCAGCTTAGTTCTGGGAGTGGATACGCAGTATTTT CASSLVLGVDTQYF
NA 14 NA TRBJ1-1 TRBV3-1/TRBV3-2 TGTGCCAGCAGCCAAGTGGCCGTTGCGGCTGAAGCTTTCTTT CASSQVAVAAEAFF
TRBD1 14 NA TRBJ1-2 TRBV6-6 TGTGCCAGCAGTTTGGGGACAGGGAACTATGGCTACACCTTC CASSLGTGNYGYTF
NA 14 NA TRBJ2-5 TRBV28 TGTGCCAGCAGTTTATTCGTGAGGAAAGAGACCCAGTACTTC CASSLFVRKETQYF
NA 12 NA TRBJ1-2 TRBV7-2 TGTGCCAGCAGCTCCCAACAGGGAGGCTACACCTTC CASSSQQGGYTF
TRBD1 13 NA TRBJ1-1 TRBV7-9 TGTGCCAGCAGCTCAGGGGGAGGCACTGAAGCTTTCTTT CASSSGGGTEAFF
TRBD1 15 NA TRBJ1-2 TRBV6-2/TRBV6-3 TGTGCCAGCAGTTACGCGGACAGGTTTAACTATGGCTACACCTTC CASSYADRFNYGYTF
NA 15 NA TRBJ2-2 TRBV3-1/TRBV3-2 TGTGCCAGCAGCCCAACAGGGATAAGCACCGGGGAGCTGTTTTTT CASSPTGISTGELFF
NA 14 NA TRBJ2-7 TRBV4-3 TGCGCCAGCAGCCAAGATACCCGAGGGTACGAGCAGTACTTC CASSQDTRGYEQYF
TRBD2 17 few TRBJ2-5 TRBV7-9 TGTGCCAGCAGCTTAGGACTAGCGGGGGGGCAGGAAGAGACCCAGTACTTC CASSLGLAGGQEETQYF
TRBD1 15 NA TRBJ2-7 TRBV7-9 TGTGCCAGCAGCTTATGGACAGGAAATTCCTACGAGCAGTACTTC CASSLWTGNSYEQYF
NA 16 NA TRBJ2-7 TRBV18 TGTGCCAGCTCCCATGACTTGCCGGGGGACTCCTACGAGCAGTACTTC CASSHDLPGDSYEQYF
TRBD1 14 NA TRBJ1-1 TRBV10-3 TGTGCCATCAGTGCGGGACAGGGGGACACTGAAGCTTTCTTT CAISAGQGDTEAFF
NA 13 NA TRBJ1-2 TRBV27 TGTGCCAGCAGTACAAATCTCGTCTATGGCTACACCTTC CASSTNLVYGYTF
TRBD1 12 NA TRBJ1-1 TRBV7-9 TGTGCCAGCAGCCTAGGGACAGGTGAAGCTTTCTTT CASSLGTGEAFF
NA 15 NA TRBJ1-5 TRBV6-2/TRBV6-3 TGTGCCAGCAGCCCTCACGGGTTAGGGGATCAGCCCCAGCATTTT CASSPHGLGDQPQHF
TRBD1 14 once TRBJ1-1 TRBV6-2/TRBV6-3 TGTGCCAGCAGTTGGACAGGCGTGAACACTGAAGCTTTCTTT CASSWTGVNTEAFF
NA 13 NA TRBJ2-7 TRBV28 TGTGCCAGCAGTCCGGGACTCACGGGGGAGCAGTACTTC CASSPGLTGEQYF
NA 17 NA TRBJ1-3 TRBV15 TGTGCCACCAGCCGAGGCGATTACTACAGGGTTGGAAACACCATATATTTT CATSRGDYYRVGNTIYF
TRBD1 12 NA TRBJ1-1 TRBV2 TGTGCCAACGGACAGGTGGACACTGAAGCTTTCTTT CANGQVDTEAFF
NA 16 NA TRBJ2-7 TRBV30 TGTGCCTGGAGTTTCCCCCGACAGCTAACCCCTGACGAGCAGTACTTC CAWSFPRQLTPDEQYF
TRBD2 14 NA TRBJ2-7 TRBV6-2/TRBV6-3 TGTGCCAGCAGTATTAGCGGGGGACCCTACGAGCAGTACTTC CASSISGGPYEQYF
NA 15 NA TRBJ2-5 TRBV18 TGTGCCAGCTCACCACGGACAACTTCGGGAGAGACCCAGTACTTC CASSPRTTSGETQYF
NA 14 NA TRBJ2-7 TRBV28 TGTGCCAGCAGTCTGGACAGAGACCCCTACGAGCAGTACTTC CASSLDRDPYEQYF
NA 14 NA TRBJ1-5 TRBV6-2/TRBV6-3 TGTGCCAGCAGTTCACTCGGTAACAATCAGCCCCAGCATTTT CASSSLGNNQPQHF